Described below is a single T cell receptor beta chain sequence and its context. This entry is derived from a study of blood T cell repertoires in COVID-19. Study context: Italy, Spain and the United States were the sources of the convalescent and acute COVID-19 samples.

Individuals drawn from 20 to 30 US areas were about 18 to 89 years old. Donors in Cohort 3 who had recovered were those with two negative PCRs, healthcare professional clearance, or resolution of their symptoms. Trimming removed 6 bases at V and 5 bases at J, with 15 bases between. The CDR3 runs to 14 residues. From germline, CDR1 is MNHEY and CDR2 SVGAGI. Sequenced by immunoSEQ multiplex PCR; TCRdb stores in-frame clones only, minus some. The table lists around 450,000 clones, around 90% of them singletons. This rearrangement joins TRBV6-5 to TRBJ2-3, with D possibly TRBD2 on 6 matching bases. This clonotype was obtained from a young woman who had recovered from COVID-19. The sequencing sample was made of PBMCs or T cells enriched from blood (not recorded which). In nucleotides, the CDR3 is TGTGCCAGCAGGGACCGGGGGAGTAAAGATACGCAGTATTTT. Translated: CASRDRGSKDTQYF.